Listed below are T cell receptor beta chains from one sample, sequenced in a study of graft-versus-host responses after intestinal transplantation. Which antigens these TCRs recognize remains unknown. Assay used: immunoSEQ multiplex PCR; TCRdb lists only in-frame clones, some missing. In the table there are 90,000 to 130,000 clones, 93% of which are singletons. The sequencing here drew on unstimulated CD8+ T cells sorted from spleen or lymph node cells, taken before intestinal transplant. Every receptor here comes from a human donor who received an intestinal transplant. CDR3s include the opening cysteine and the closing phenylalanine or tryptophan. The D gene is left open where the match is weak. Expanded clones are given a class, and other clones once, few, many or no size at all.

cdr3_nt: TGTGCCAGCAGTTACACGAGGGGCACAGATACGCAGTATTTT; cdr3_aa: CASSYTRGTDTQYF; d_call: -; j_call: TRBJ2-3; clone_size: -; v_call: TRBV6-5
cdr3_nt: TGCGCCAGCAGCTTGTCCTGGGGGAGGTCCAGGAATGAGCAGTTCTTC; cdr3_aa: CASSLSWGRSRNEQFF; d_call: -; j_call: TRBJ2-1; clone_size: -; v_call: TRBV5-1
cdr3_nt: TGTGCCAGCAGCTTGGCTAGCCTGTACAATGAGCAGTTCTTC; cdr3_aa: CASSLASLYNEQFF; d_call: -; j_call: TRBJ2-1; clone_size: -; v_call: TRBV5-4
cdr3_nt: TGTGCCAGTAATGGCGGGCAGGGGGCTGACGAGCAGTACTTC; cdr3_aa: CASNGGQGADEQYF; d_call: TRBD1; j_call: TRBJ2-7; clone_size: -; v_call: TRBV19
cdr3_nt: TGTGCCAGCAGCTTAGGTCCGGGGACGAACACTGAAGCTTTCTTT; cdr3_aa: CASSLGPGTNTEAFF; d_call: -; j_call: TRBJ1-1; clone_size: once; v_call: TRBV7-9
cdr3_nt: TGTGCCAGCAGCTATATAGCGGGAGGGCCTCACGAGCAGTACTTC; cdr3_aa: CASSYIAGGPHEQYF; d_call: TRBD2; j_call: TRBJ2-7; clone_size: -; v_call: TRBV5-6
cdr3_nt: TGCAGCGTGTTCTACAGGGTTAATGAGCAGTTCTTC; cdr3_aa: CSVFYRVNEQFF; d_call: -; j_call: TRBJ2-1; clone_size: -; v_call: TRBV29-1
cdr3_nt: TGCGCCAGCAGCCAAGACGGGGACGAGCAGTACTTC; cdr3_aa: CASSQDGDEQYF; d_call: -; j_call: TRBJ2-7; clone_size: -; v_call: TRBV4-1
cdr3_nt: TGCGCCAGCAGCTTCAATTATGGCAGCAAGAAGTTCTTC; cdr3_aa: CASSFNYGSKKFF; d_call: -; j_call: TRBJ2-1; clone_size: once; v_call: TRBV5-1
cdr3_nt: TGCGCCAGCAGCCAAGAGGGGTGGACAGGGGAGGGAGATGAGCAGTTCTTC; cdr3_aa: CASSQEGWTGEGDEQFF; d_call: TRBD1; j_call: TRBJ2-1; clone_size: -; v_call: TRBV4-1
cdr3_nt: TGTGCCAGCAGCTTAGTGCAGGGTGAGATCACTGAAGCTTTCTTT; cdr3_aa: CASSLVQGEITEAFF; d_call: -; j_call: TRBJ1-1; clone_size: -; v_call: TRBV11-2
cdr3_nt: TGTGCCAGCAGCTTAGCGGGAGGACTCTCTGGGGCCAACGTCCTGACTTTC; cdr3_aa: CASSLAGGLSGANVLTF; d_call: TRBD2; j_call: TRBJ2-6; clone_size: -; v_call: TRBV11-2
cdr3_nt: TGTGCCAGCAGTGGGACCGATTCCTACGAGCAGTACTTC; cdr3_aa: CASSGTDSYEQYF; d_call: -; j_call: TRBJ2-7; clone_size: -; v_call: TRBV6-1
cdr3_nt: TGTGTCAGCAGCGCGTCCGGGACGGGGGGGTCCCAGTACTTC; cdr3_aa: CVSSASGTGGSQYF; d_call: TRBD2; j_call: TRBJ2-5; clone_size: -; v_call: TRBV9
cdr3_nt: TGTGCCAGCAGCTTGCGAACAGCGGCCTTCTATGGCTACACCTTC; cdr3_aa: CASSLRTAAFYGYTF; d_call: -; j_call: TRBJ1-2; clone_size: once; v_call: TRBV5-4
cdr3_nt: TGTGCCAGCAGTTCCCAGGGGGGGGGTCAGCCCCAGCATTTT; cdr3_aa: CASSSQGGGQPQHF; d_call: TRBD1; j_call: TRBJ1-5; clone_size: -; v_call: TRBV27
cdr3_nt: TGTGCCAGTAGCCTAGCGGGAGTTCAGAACGAGCAGTACTTC; cdr3_aa: CASSLAGVQNEQYF; d_call: TRBD2; j_call: TRBJ2-7; clone_size: -; v_call: TRBV19
cdr3_nt: TGTGCCAGTATGGCGGCGGGAGTGTGGGAGACCCAGTACTTC; cdr3_aa: CASMAAGVWETQYF; d_call: TRBD2; j_call: TRBJ2-5; clone_size: -; v_call: TRBV19
cdr3_nt: TGTGCCTGGAGAGACCCAAGCGGGAGTTTTAGCTCCTACGAGCAGTACTTC; cdr3_aa: CAWRDPSGSFSSYEQYF; d_call: TRBD2; j_call: TRBJ2-7; clone_size: -; v_call: TRBV30
cdr3_nt: TGTGCCAGTAGTATGGCCTTGAACACTGAAGCTTTCTTT; cdr3_aa: CASSMALNTEAFF; d_call: -; j_call: TRBJ1-1; clone_size: -; v_call: TRBV19
cdr3_nt: TGTGCCAGCAGCCTGGCATCCGGAGGGGGGGATACGCAGTATTTT; cdr3_aa: CASSLASGGGDTQYF; d_call: -; j_call: TRBJ2-3; clone_size: -; v_call: TRBV7-9
cdr3_nt: TGCGCCAGCAGCTTGGGTAGCGGGAGCTCCTACGAGCAGTACTTC; cdr3_aa: CASSLGSGSSYEQYF; d_call: TRBD2; j_call: TRBJ2-7; clone_size: few; v_call: TRBV5-1
cdr3_nt: TGTGCCAGCAGCACCCGGACAGGGACCACTGAAGCTTTCTTT; cdr3_aa: CASSTRTGTTEAFF; d_call: TRBD1; j_call: TRBJ1-1; clone_size: -; v_call: TRBV11-2
cdr3_nt: TGTGCCAGCAGCTTAAGTGGACAGGGATACTACGAGCAGTACTTC; cdr3_aa: CASSLSGQGYYEQYF; d_call: TRBD1; j_call: TRBJ2-7; clone_size: -; v_call: TRBV7-9
cdr3_nt: TGTGCCAGCAGTGAAATGACCTCTGGGGCCAACGTCCTGACTTTC; cdr3_aa: CASSEMTSGANVLTF; d_call: -; j_call: TRBJ2-6; clone_size: -; v_call: TRBV6-1
cdr3_nt: TGTGCCAGCAGTCCCGGGACTAGCGGCACCTACGAGCAGTACTTC; cdr3_aa: CASSPGTSGTYEQYF; d_call: TRBD2; j_call: TRBJ2-7; clone_size: -; v_call: TRBV6-1
cdr3_nt: TGCGCCAGCAGTGAAGGTGGGATGTCCTACGAGCAGTACTTC; cdr3_aa: CASSEGGMSYEQYF; d_call: -; j_call: TRBJ2-7; clone_size: few; v_call: TRBV10-2
cdr3_nt: TGTGCCAGCAGTTGGGACAGGGAAGAGACCCAGTACTTC; cdr3_aa: CASSWDREETQYF; d_call: TRBD1; j_call: TRBJ2-5; clone_size: -; v_call: TRBV28
cdr3_nt: TGTGCCAGCAGCTTGCGCAGGCCCTACGAGCAGTACTTC; cdr3_aa: CASSLRRPYEQYF; d_call: -; j_call: TRBJ2-7; clone_size: -; v_call: TRBV27
cdr3_nt: TGCAGCGTGGGGAGGACAGGGAACTATGGCTACACCTTC; cdr3_aa: CSVGRTGNYGYTF; d_call: TRBD1; j_call: TRBJ1-2; clone_size: -; v_call: TRBV29-1
cdr3_nt: TGTGCCAGCATCGAAGGACCATCCCACTCCTACGAGCAGTACTTC; cdr3_aa: CASIEGPSHSYEQYF; d_call: -; j_call: TRBJ2-7; clone_size: -; v_call: TRBV2
cdr3_nt: TGTGCCAGCAGCTTAGAAATGACGTGGGGCGAGCAGTACTTC; cdr3_aa: CASSLEMTWGEQYF; d_call: -; j_call: TRBJ2-7; clone_size: once; v_call: TRBV5-5
cdr3_nt: TGTGCCAGCCTCGGCGGGAGGCCCTACAATGAGCAGTTCTTC; cdr3_aa: CASLGGRPYNEQFF; d_call: TRBD2; j_call: TRBJ2-1; clone_size: -; v_call: TRBV2
cdr3_nt: TGTGCCAGTAGTCCAAGGGGGATCACTGAAGCTTTCTTT; cdr3_aa: CASSPRGITEAFF; d_call: -; j_call: TRBJ1-1; clone_size: -; v_call: TRBV19
cdr3_nt: TGTGCCAGTAGTATAGCAGCGGGGGCCAATCAGCCCCAGCATTTT; cdr3_aa: CASSIAAGANQPQHF; d_call: -; j_call: TRBJ1-5; clone_size: -; v_call: TRBV19
cdr3_nt: TGTGCCAGCAGCCAAGTCCCTCCTCGTTCCTACAATGAGCAGTTCTTC; cdr3_aa: CASSQVPPRSYNEQFF; d_call: -; j_call: TRBJ2-1; clone_size: -; v_call: TRBV21-1
cdr3_nt: TGTGCCAGCAGCTTCGCACGGCGATCGGAAGAGAGAGCTTTCTTT; cdr3_aa: CASSFARRSEERAFF; d_call: -; j_call: TRBJ1-1; clone_size: -; v_call: TRBV7-9
cdr3_nt: TGTGCCAGCAGTTTACAGGGAGCCTACAATGAGCAGTTCTTC; cdr3_aa: CASSLQGAYNEQFF; d_call: -; j_call: TRBJ2-1; clone_size: -; v_call: TRBV27
cdr3_nt: TGCGCCAGCAGCTTGGAGTGGGGGAGAACAGATACGCAGTATTTT; cdr3_aa: CASSLEWGRTDTQYF; d_call: -; j_call: TRBJ2-3; clone_size: once; v_call: TRBV5-1
cdr3_nt: TGCAGCGTTGAAGACTACAATGAGCAGTTCTTC; cdr3_aa: CSVEDYNEQFF; d_call: -; j_call: TRBJ2-1; clone_size: -; v_call: TRBV29-1